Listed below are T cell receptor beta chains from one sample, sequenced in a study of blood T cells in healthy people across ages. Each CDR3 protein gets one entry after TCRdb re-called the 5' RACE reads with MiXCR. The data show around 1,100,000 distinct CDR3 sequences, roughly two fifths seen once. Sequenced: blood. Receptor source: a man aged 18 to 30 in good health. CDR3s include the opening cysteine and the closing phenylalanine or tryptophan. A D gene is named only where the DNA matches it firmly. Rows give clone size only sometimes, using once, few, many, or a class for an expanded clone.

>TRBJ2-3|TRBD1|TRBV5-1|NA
TGCGCCAGCAGCGTCGACAGGGGACTGCTCGGAGATACGCAGTATTTT
CASSVDRGLLGDTQYF
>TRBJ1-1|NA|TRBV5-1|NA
TGCGCCAGCAGCTCCCCACAAGGGCGTGGGGCTGAAGCTTTCTTT
CASSSPQGRGAEAFF
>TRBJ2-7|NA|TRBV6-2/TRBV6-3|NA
TGTGCCAGCAGTTACACAACCTACGAGCAGTACTTC
CASSYTTYEQYF
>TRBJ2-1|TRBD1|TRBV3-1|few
TGTGCCAGCAGCCAAGACAGGCCCGGGACAGGTGTGGGCAATGAGCAGTTCTTC
CASSQDRPGTGVGNEQFF
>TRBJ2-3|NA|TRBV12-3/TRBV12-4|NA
TGTGCCAGCAGTTTAAACAGGGCCAGAGATACGCAGTATTTT
CASSLNRARDTQYF
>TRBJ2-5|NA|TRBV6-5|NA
TGTGCCAGCAGTCCCACTCGGTTTGGGGGTCAGACCCAGTACTTC
CASSPTRFGGQTQYF
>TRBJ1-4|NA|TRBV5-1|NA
TGCGCCAGCAGCTTGGCGGGGGATAATGAAAAACTGTTTTTT
CASSLAGDNEKLFF
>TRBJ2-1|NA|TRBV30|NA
TGTGCCTGGAGTACAGGGAGGTCCTACAATGAGCAGTTCTTC
CAWSTGRSYNEQFF
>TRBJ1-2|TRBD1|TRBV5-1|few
TGCGCCAGCCGTCTTCCCGGGACAGCAAACTATGGCTACACCTTC
CASRLPGTANYGYTF
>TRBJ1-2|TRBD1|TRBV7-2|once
TGTGCCAGCAGCTTTAGGACAGGGGGCGACTATGGCTACACCTTC
CASSFRTGGDYGYTF
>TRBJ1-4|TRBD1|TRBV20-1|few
TGCAGTGCTAGCAGGGGACAGTCTAATGAAAAACTGTTTTTT
CSASRGQSNEKLFF
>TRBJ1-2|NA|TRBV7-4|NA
TGTGCCAGCAGCCTCGCCCCGGGGGTCCGACGCGGCTACACCTTC
CASSLAPGVRRGYTF
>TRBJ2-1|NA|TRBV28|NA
TGTGCCAGCAGTTTATTTCAGGGGCAGTTCTTC
CASSLFQGQFF
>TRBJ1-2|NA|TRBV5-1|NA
TGCGCCAGCAGCAAGGATTTCGATGGCTACACCTTC
CASSKDFDGYTF
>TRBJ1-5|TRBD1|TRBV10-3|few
TGTGCCCCCCTAGGACAGGGGGCAGGCCAGCCCCAGCATTTT
CAPLGQGAGQPQHF
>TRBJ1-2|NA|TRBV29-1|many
TGCAGCGTCTCCCCCCAGGGCTATGGCTACACCTTC
CSVSPQGYGYTF
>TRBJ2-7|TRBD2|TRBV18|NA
TGTGCCAGCTCGGGACTAGCGGGGGACTACGAGCAGTACTTC
CASSGLAGDYEQYF
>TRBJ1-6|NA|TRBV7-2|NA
TGTGCCAGCAGCCCTGGAGGGAAGAATTCACCCCTCCACTTT
CASSPGGKNSPLHF
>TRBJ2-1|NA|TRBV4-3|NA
TGCACCAGCAGCCAAGATGTCAGGGATGAGCAGTTCTTC
CTSSQDVRDEQFF
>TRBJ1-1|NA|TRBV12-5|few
TGTGCTAGTGGTTTGAGCGGGGACACTGAAGCTTTCTTT
CASGLSGDTEAFF
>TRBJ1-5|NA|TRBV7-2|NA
TGTGCCAGCAGCCCTCAACCGGGAGAGCCCCAGCATTTT
CASSPQPGEPQHF
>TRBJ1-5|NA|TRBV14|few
TGTGCCAGCAGCCATGATCAGCCCCAGCATTTT
CASSHDQPQHF
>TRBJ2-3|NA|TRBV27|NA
TGTGCCAGCAGTGGGCTGGAGACAGATACGCAGTATTTT
CASSGLETDTQYF
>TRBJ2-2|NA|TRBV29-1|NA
TGCAGCGTTGAAGATCTTTCGGCCCCGGGCACCGGGGAGCTGTTTTTT
CSVEDLSAPGTGELFF
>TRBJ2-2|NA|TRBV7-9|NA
TGTGCCAGCAGCTTAAGGGGTCTGGTCTCCGGGGAGCTGTTTTTT
CASSLRGLVSGELFF
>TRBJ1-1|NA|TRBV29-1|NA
TGCAGCGTTGGTTCGGCACCGGGAGGGTACACTGAAGCTTTCTTT
CSVGSAPGGYTEAFF
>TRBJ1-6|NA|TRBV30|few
TGTGCCTGGAGTGTACGAAGGAATTCACCCCTCCACTTT
CAWSVRRNSPLHF
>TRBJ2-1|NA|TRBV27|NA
TGTGCCAGCAGTTTAATAGGGTTCGGGGGCGATGAGCAGTTCTTC
CASSLIGFGGDEQFF
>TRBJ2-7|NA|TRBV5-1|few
TGCGCCAGCAGCCTATCTGGGGGGAAAGACGAGCAGTACTTC
CASSLSGGKDEQYF
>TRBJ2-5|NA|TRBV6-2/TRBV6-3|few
TGTGCCAGCAGTCCTGGCGGGACACCCCAAGAGACCCAGTACTTC
CASSPGGTPQETQYF
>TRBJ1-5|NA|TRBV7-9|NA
TGTGCCAGCAGCTTAGGGAGCGTAACGGGTCAGCCCCAGCATTTT
CASSLGSVTGQPQHF
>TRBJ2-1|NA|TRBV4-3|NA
TGCGCCAGCAGCCAAGATGGGAGGGGACAAGAGCAGTTCTTC
CASSQDGRGQEQFF
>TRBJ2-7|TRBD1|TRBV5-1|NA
TGCGCCAGCAGCTTGGAAGGGGGCCAAGAGGCCCAGTACTTC
CASSLEGGQEAQYF
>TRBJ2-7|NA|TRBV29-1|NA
TGCAGCGTTGAAGATATGCGAGCGAACAATGAGCAGTACTTC
CSVEDMRANNEQYF
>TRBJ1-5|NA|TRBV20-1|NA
TGCAGTGCTAGCGGGACGGTTGATCAGCCCCAGCATTTT
CSASGTVDQPQHF
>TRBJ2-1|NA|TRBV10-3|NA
TGTGCCATCAGTGTTACCCGGGGTTACAATGAGCAGTTCTTC
CAISVTRGYNEQFF
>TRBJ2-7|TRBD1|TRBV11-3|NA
TGTGCCAGCGCAGGGGGTGCTATGAATGAGCAGTACTTC
CASAGGAMNEQYF
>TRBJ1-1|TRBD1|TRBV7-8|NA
TGTGCCGGCAGCCCCTGGACAGGGGAGAACACTGAAGCTTTCTTT
CAGSPWTGENTEAFF
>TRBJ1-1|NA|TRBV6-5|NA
TGTGCCAGCAGTTACGGAGGTACAGTGCGTACTGAAGCTTTCTTT
CASSYGGTVRTEAFF
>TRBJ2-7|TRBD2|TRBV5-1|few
TGCGCCAGCAGCCCTAGCGGGGATAAAACAACCCAGTACTTC
CASSPSGDKTTQYF
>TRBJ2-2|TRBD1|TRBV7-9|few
TGTGCCAGCAGGCCTCCGGGACAGACTTACACCGGGGAGCTGTTTTTT
CASRPPGQTYTGELFF
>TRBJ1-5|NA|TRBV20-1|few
TGCAGTGCTCAAGGGACGGAAAATCAGCCCCAGCATTTT
CSAQGTENQPQHF
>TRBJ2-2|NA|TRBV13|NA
TGTGCCAGCAGCTTAGAACGAGCGGACACCGGGGAGCTGTTTTTT
CASSLERADTGELFF
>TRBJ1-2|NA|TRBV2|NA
TGTGCCAGCAGTCGAAGTGGACTAAATGGCTACACCTTC
CASSRSGLNGYTF
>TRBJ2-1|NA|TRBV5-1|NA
TGCGCCAGCAGCTCAAGCGGTCGGCGAGACAATGAGCAGTTCTTC
CASSSSGRRDNEQFF
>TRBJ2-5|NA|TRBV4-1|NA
TGCGCCGGCAGCCAAGATGAGACCAAAGAGACCCAGTACTTC
CAGSQDETKETQYF
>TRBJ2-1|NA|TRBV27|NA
TGTGCCAGCAGTCCCTTAGACAGTCGGTATGGGCTCGAGCAGTTCTTC
CASSPLDSRYGLEQFF
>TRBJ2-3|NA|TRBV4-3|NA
TGCGCCAGCAGCCAGGGACCCCTGAGCACAGATACGCAGTATTTT
CASSQGPLSTDTQYF
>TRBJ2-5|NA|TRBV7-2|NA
TGTGCCAGCAGTCATAAGACAGGCCTGTACCAAGAGACCCAGTACTTC
CASSHKTGLYQETQYF
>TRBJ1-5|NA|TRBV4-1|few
TGCGCCAGCAGCCAAGAGCCCACTCAAGGGGTTAGCAATCAGCCCCAGCATTTT
CASSQEPTQGVSNQPQHF
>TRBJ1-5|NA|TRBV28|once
TGTGCCAGCAGTTACGGGGGCGGGCCCCAGCATTTT
CASSYGGGPQHF
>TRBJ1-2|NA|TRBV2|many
TGTGCCAGCAGTGTCGTACAGGGAGATGGCTACACCTTC
CASSVVQGDGYTF
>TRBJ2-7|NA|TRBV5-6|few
TGTGCCAGCAGCTCCTCCCGCCTGAGGACAATCAGGTCCTACGAGCAGTACTTC
CASSSSRLRTIRSYEQYF
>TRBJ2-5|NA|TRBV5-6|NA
TGTGCCAGCAGCTTCCTCCCGCAAGAGACCCAGTACTTC
CASSFLPQETQYF
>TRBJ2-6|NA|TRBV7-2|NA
TGTGCCAGCAGCCGAGGACACATCTCTGGGGCCAACGCCCTGACTTTC
CASSRGHISGANALTF
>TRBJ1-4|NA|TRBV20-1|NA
TGCAGTGCACCCACCCCCGGGACGGACGGACTTAATGAAAAACTGTTTTTT
CSAPTPGTDGLNEKLFF
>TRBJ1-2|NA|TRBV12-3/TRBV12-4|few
TGTGCCAGCAGCACTGTGGGGCCCTATGGCTACACCTTC
CASSTVGPYGYTF
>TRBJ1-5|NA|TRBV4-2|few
TGTGCCAGCAGCCAAGATCCAGGATATCAGCCCCAGCATTTT
CASSQDPGYQPQHF